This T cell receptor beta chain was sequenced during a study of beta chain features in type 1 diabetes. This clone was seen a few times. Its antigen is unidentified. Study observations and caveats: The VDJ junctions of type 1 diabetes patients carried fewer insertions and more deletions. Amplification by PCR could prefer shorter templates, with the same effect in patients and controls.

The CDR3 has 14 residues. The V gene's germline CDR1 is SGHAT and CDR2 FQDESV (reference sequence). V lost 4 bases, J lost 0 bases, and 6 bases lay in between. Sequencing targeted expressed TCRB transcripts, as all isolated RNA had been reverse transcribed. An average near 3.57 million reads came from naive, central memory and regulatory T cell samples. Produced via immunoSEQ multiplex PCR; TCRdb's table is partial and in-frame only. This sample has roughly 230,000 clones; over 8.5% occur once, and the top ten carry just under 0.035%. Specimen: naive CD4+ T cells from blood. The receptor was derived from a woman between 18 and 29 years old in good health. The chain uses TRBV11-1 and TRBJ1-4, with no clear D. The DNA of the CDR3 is TGTGCCAGCAGCTCTGCGACAACTAATGAAAAACTGTTTTTT. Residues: CASSSATTNEKLFF.